The 27 T cell receptor beta chains in this list originate from one sample, sequenced in a study of blood T cell repertoires in COVID-19. Here immunoSEQ multiplex PCR was the method, and the copy in TCRdb shows in-frame clones only, minus some. Seen here are 160,000 or so clones, around 85% observed once, and the top ten hold approximately 11%. Sequenced input: peripheral blood. The receptors were sampled from a man in his sixties with active or convalescent COVID-19.

The chain links TRBV9 to TRBJ2-1; 13 nucleotides align to TRBD2. The CDR3 covers 17 residues. In germline, CDR1 is SGDLS, CDR2 YYNGEE. The ends lost 2 bases at V and 6 bases at J; junction bases unmatched: 8. The CDR3 DNA follows: TGTGCCAGCAGCGTCAGCTGGGGGACTAGCGGGATCAATGAGCAGTTCTTC. Amino acids: CASSVSWGTSGINEQFF.

V is TRBV11-3 and J is TRBJ2-3; D is perhaps TRBD2 (5 bases). Trimming stripped 5 bases from V and 0 bases from J, with 15 bases between. Germline-derived CDR1 and CDR2 are SGHNT and YENEEA. The CDR3 is 16 residues long. This CDR3 reads CASSPGASGSTDTQYF. In nucleotides, the CDR3 is TGTGCCAGCAGCCCGGGCGCGAGCGGTAGCACAGATACGCAGTATTTT.

The chain has TRBV3-1 (or the pseudogene TRBV3-2) and TRBJ1-4; D is possibly TRBD1 (5 bases). Germline CDR1 is LGHDT and CDR2 is YNNKEL (reference sequence). The V gene lost 3 bases and the J gene lost 3 bases, with 11 bases spanning the gap. The CDR3 totals 15 residues. CDR3 residues: CASSHRRQSNEKLFF. CDR3 in DNA: TGTGCCAGCAGCCATCGCCGACAGTCTAATGAAAAACTGTTTTTT.

This rearrangement joins TRBV5-1 to TRBJ2-1; 10 bases fit TRBD2. The J segment lost 6 bases and the V segment lost 0 bases, leaving 6 bases of the junction unmatched. CDR1 SGHRS and CDR2 YFSETQ come from the germline V gene. This CDR3 has 16 residues. The CDR3 DNA sequence: TGCGCCAGCAGCTTGGCAGGGACTAGCGCGGGCAATGAGCAGTTCTTC. Protein sequence: CASSLAGTSAGNEQFF.

The V and J genes are TRBV11-2 and TRBJ2-7; 10 nucleotides line up with TRBD2. CDR1 and CDR2 (germline): SGHAT, FQNNGV. The CDR3 has 14 amino acids. V gave up 8 bases and J gave up 5 bases; unmatched junction bases: 9. For the CDR3, the DNA is TGTGCCAGCTCAAGCCTAGCGGGAGTCAACGAGCAGTACTTC. Amino acid sequence: CASSSLAGVNEQYF.

This chain connects TRBV5-1 to TRBJ1-6, with 10 bases that match TRBD1. This CDR3 is 15 amino acids long. Germline loops: CDR1 SGHRS, CDR2 YFSETQ. Trimming cost V 4 bases and J 7 bases; bases outside gene matches: 5. The CDR3, as DNA: TGCGCCAGCAGCATGGGACAGGGGCGGAATTCACCCCTCCACTTT. Translation gives CASSMGQGRNSPLHF.

This chain links TRBV18 with TRBJ2-3, with 9 bases lining up with TRBD1. V gave up 4 bases and J gave up 3 bases; unmatched junction bases: 2. Germline V lookup: CDR1 KGHSH, CDR2 LQKENI. CDR3 length: 14 amino acids. The CDR3 bases are TGTGCCAGCTCACAGGACAGGGGAACAGATACGCAGTATTTT. It encodes CASSQDRGTDTQYF.

The chain joins TRBV6-5 to TRBJ1-6, with a tentative D call TRBD1 (6 bases). CDR1 MNHEY and CDR2 SVGAGI come from the germline V gene. V shed 7 bases and J shed 4 bases, with 14 bases lying between them. The CDR3 is 15 amino acids. The DNA of the CDR3 is TGTGCCAGCACTTCCAGGGGAAGGTATAATTCACCCCTCCACTTT. It translates to CASTSRGRYNSPLHF.

The J gene is TRBJ2-3, the V gene TRBV5-1, with 11 bases matching TRBD2. CDR1 SGHRS and CDR2 YFSETQ come from the germline V gene. The CDR3 length is 16 residues. V trimming: 4 bases; J trimming: 3 bases; junction bases outside the gene matches: 7. The CDR3 region has the DNA TGCGCCAGCAGCCCAGGACTAGCGGGTATAACAGATACGCAGTATTTT. It yields the protein CASSPGLAGITDTQYF.

The genes are TRBV7-9 and TRBJ2-2; TRBD1 is a possible D gene (8 bases). Trimming shortened V by 4 bases and J by 5 bases, and 11 bases separated the two germline ends. The CDR3 extends over 14 amino acids. Germline loops: CDR1 SEHNR, CDR2 FQNEAQ (reference sequence). The CDR3 spells CASSSQGGTGELFF. Here the CDR3 DNA reads TGTGCCAGCAGCTCACAGGGGGGGACCGGGGAGCTGTTTTTT.

The V and J genes are TRBV28 and TRBJ2-7; TRBD2 is a possible D gene (6 bases). The ends were cut back, 8 bases at V and 6 bases at J, with 14 bases in the middle. This CDR3 contains 12 residues. Germline lookup yields CDR1 MDHEN and CDR2 SYDVKM. The CDR3 DNA follows: TGTGCCAGCCGAGGAGGGCACGGCGAGCAGTACTTC. The encoded protein is CASRGGHGEQYF.

The V call is TRBV6-6, the J call TRBJ2-5; TRBD1 aligns across 9 bases. This CDR3 is 14 amino acids long. V shed 6 bases and J 4 bases; nucleotides not matched to a gene: 6. The germline gives CDR1 MNHNY, CDR2 SVGAGI (reference sequence). DNA of the CDR3: TGTGCCAGCAGGCCGGGACAGGGCGGAGAGACCCAGTACTTC. Protein product: CASRPGQGGETQYF.

This clone was counted between two and nine times. The V call is TRBV19, the J call TRBJ2-1; TRBD1 agrees at 7 bases. V shed 7 bases and J 7 bases; nucleotides not matched to a gene: 10. The CDR3 is 14 residues long. Germline V gene data show CDR1 as LNHDA and CDR2 as SQIVND (reference sequence). CDR3: CASTSRQGGNEQFF. Written as DNA, the CDR3 is TGTGCCAGTACTAGCCGACAGGGTGGTAATGAGCAGTTCTTC.

CDR3 loop: CASSFSDRAGYTF. The DNA of the CDR3 is TGTGCCAGCAGCTTCTCCGACAGGGCGGGCTACACCTTC. The V call is TRBV5-4, the J call TRBJ1-2; the match to TRBD1 covers 7 bases. Germline CDR1 SGHNT, CDR2 YYREEE (reference sequence). The junction had 6 bases not matched to a gene; V was cut back by 2 bases and J by 8 bases. The length of the CDR3 is 13 residues.

This chain uses TRBV5-1 with TRBJ2-1; 9 nucleotides agree with TRBD2. The V segment lost 3 bases and the J segment 9 bases; nucleotides outside the gene matches: 13. CDR1 is SGHRS, CDR2 YFSETQ, per germline. This CDR3 has 16 residues. The CDR3 protein is CASSSPFGGGAGEQFF. The CDR3 DNA is TGCGCCAGCAGCTCACCGTTTGGCGGGGGGGCAGGTGAGCAGTTCTTC.

The chain couples TRBV7-9 to TRBJ2-1; 13 bases are shared with TRBD2. The CDR3 consists of 18 residues. Germline CDR1 reads SEHNR; CDR2 reads FQNEAQ (reference sequence). The junction had 9 bases not matched to a gene; V was cut back by 5 bases and J by 2 bases. The CDR3 DNA sequence: TGTGCCAGCAGCAAGCCCGGACTAGCGGGGGCTGCCTACAATGAGCAGTTCTTC. As protein: CASSKPGLAGAAYNEQFF.

V is TRBV7-9 and J is TRBJ1-1; possibly TRBD1 for D (6 bases). Trimming removed 6 bases at V and 3 bases at J, with 11 bases between. Germline V gene sequence: CDR1 SEHNR, CDR2 FQNEAQ (reference sequence). The length of the CDR3 is 13 residues. CDR3 protein: CASSNRDYTEAFF. In DNA form, the CDR3 reads TGTGCCAGCAGTAACAGGGATTACACTGAAGCTTTCTTT.

The V and J genes are TRBV19 and TRBJ2-5, with 12 positions matching TRBD2. CDR1 is LNHDA and CDR2 is SQIVND in the germline V gene (reference sequence). V dropped 5 bases and J dropped 5; count of bases not matched to a gene: 6. CDR3 length: 15 amino acids. The CDR3 loop reads CASSARTSGVETQYF. CDR3 nucleotides: TGTGCCAGTAGTGCTCGGACTAGCGGGGTGGAGACCCAGTACTTC.

This clone has a single count. V usage is TRBV2 and J usage is TRBJ1-4; a possible D gene is TRBD1 (6 bases). V was pared by 4 bases and J by 4 bases, with 10 bases between. CDR1 SNHLY and CDR2 FYNNEI come from the germline V gene. CDR3 length equals 14 residues. CDR3 sequence reads: CASSAGAFNEKLFF. DNA for the CDR3: TGTGCCAGCAGTGCAGGGGCCTTTAATGAAAAACTGTTTTTT.

This clone was detected once. This sequence joins TRBV28 and TRBJ2-2; 9 nucleotides line up with TRBD1. Unmatched junction bases numbered 11, after V lost 3 bases and J lost 6 bases. The CDR3 spans 17 residues. In germline, CDR1 is MDHEN, CDR2 SYDVKM. The CDR3 reads CASSLMGQGVIAGELFF. CDR3 DNA: TGTGCCAGCAGTTTGATGGGACAGGGAGTTATCGCCGGGGAGCTGTTTTTT.

V gene TRBV19 combines with J gene TRBJ2-5, with 9 bases lining up with TRBD2. V trimming: 7 bases; J trimming: 4 bases; junction bases outside the gene matches: 10. Germline V lookup: CDR1 LNHDA, CDR2 SQIVND (reference sequence). The CDR3 covers 15 residues. The CDR3: CASTDSGGHLETQYF. The CDR3 DNA sequence: TGTGCCAGTACCGACAGCGGGGGGCATTTAGAGACCCAGTACTTC.

The V and J genes are TRBV5-1 and TRBJ2-5, with 7 bases identical to TRBD2. V was clipped by 0 bases and J by 3 bases; unmatched bases: 8. The germline CDR1 and CDR2 sequences are SGHRS and YFSETQ. The CDR3 length is 16 residues. For the CDR3, the DNA is TGCGCCAGCAGCTTGGCGGGAGGCCGACCCGAAGAGACCCAGTACTTC. This codes for CASSLAGGRPEETQYF.

The chain links TRBV6-5 to TRBJ1-3, with D uncertain. Germline V gene lookup returns CDR1 MNHEY and CDR2 SVGAGI. V was pared by 7 bases and J by 9 bases, with 19 bases between. The CDR3 extends over 14 amino acids. CDR3 loop: CASTWTDLSGTIYF. CDR3 nucleotides: TGTGCCAGCACTTGGACTGACCTTTCGGGCACCATATATTTT.

This chain joins TRBV18 and TRBJ2-6; D gene ambiguous. The germline CDR1 and CDR2 sequences are KGHSH and LQKENI. CDR3 size: 18 residues. V shed 2 bases and J shed 0 bases, with 14 bases lying between them. The CDR3, as DNA: TGTGCCAGCTCACCATCCGGGTTCCCACTCTCTGGGGCCAACGTCCTGACTTTC. Encoded protein: CASSPSGFPLSGANVLTF.

This chain connects TRBV28 to TRBJ1-5; D gene uncertain. Trimming took 3 bases from V and 2 from J, leaving 11 bases between them. Germline values: CDR1 MDHEN, CDR2 SYDVKM. This CDR3 has 15 amino acids. The DNA for the CDR3 is TGTGCCAGCAGTTTCACCAACGGAGGCAATCAGCCCCAGCATTTT. Translation: CASSFTNGGNQPQHF.

Worth noting for this clone: The sample carries other DNA sequences with the same CDR3. This chain connects TRBV15 to TRBJ2-3; TRBD2 agrees at 11 bases. The CDR3 runs to 17 residues. The J segment lost 1 base and the V segment lost 1 base, leaving 4 bases of the junction unmatched. The germline V gene encodes CDR1 LNHNV and CDR2 YYDKDF (reference sequence). This chain's CDR3 is CATSRGGTSGRTDTQYF. DNA for the CDR3: TGTGCCACCAGCAGAGGGGGGACTAGCGGTCGCACAGATACGCAGTATTTT.

This clone was recorded only once. V usage is TRBV28 and J usage is TRBJ1-4, with 10 bases that match TRBD1. Germline V gene lookup returns CDR1 MDHEN and CDR2 SYDVKM. V shed 5 bases and J 4 bases; nucleotides not matched to a gene: 4. This CDR3 contains 15 residues. The CDR3 loop is CASSGTGALNEKLFF. The CDR3 DNA sequence: TGTGCCAGCAGTGGGACAGGGGCGCTTAATGAAAAACTGTTTTTT.